Listed here are 20 T cell receptor beta chains from one sample, sequenced in a study of cytomegalovirus exposure and HLA in healthy donors (dated 2017 in TCRdb). Library preparation employed the immunoSEQ multiplex PCR assay. A mixture of 60 forward primers for TCR Vbeta segments and 13 reverse primers for TCR Jbeta segments was used in the multiplex PCR. TCRdb took this table from immuneACCESS and kept in-frame rearrangements with V and J called. Such tables lack part of the clones; where checked against another copy, unresolved V genes explain under half of the gap, and the rest is unexplained. The sample yields 100,000 to 150,000 clones; 78% were counted once. Jointly, the top ten make up approximately 3.8% of the sample. Sequenced material: PBMCs. The receptors were sampled from a man aged 40-50 years in good health and CMV-seronegative.

The chain joins TRBV15 to TRBJ2-5, with D tentatively TRBD2 (6 bases). V lost 1 base and J lost 5, with 26 bases in between. There are 19 residues in the CDR3. CDR1 is LNHNV, CDR2 YYDKDF, per germline (reference sequence). The CDR3 region has the DNA TGTGCCACCAGCAGAGCTCTAGAGGCGGGACTGCCCCCAGGGGAGACCCAGTACTTC. Its protein product is CATSRALEAGLPPGETQYF. The variable domain in full, with the rest retrieved from reference TRBV15 and TRBJ2-5, is DAMVIQNPRYQVTQFGKPVTLSCSQTLNHNVMYWYQQKSSQAPKLLFHYYDKDFNNEADTPDNFQSRRPNTSFCFLDIRSPGLGDTAMYLCATSRALEAGLPPGETQYFGPGTRLLVL.

The chain employs TRBV6-4 and TRBJ1-1; possibly TRBD1 for D (5 bases). The CDR3 is made up of 13 amino acids. Germline CDR1 MRHNA, CDR2 SNTAGT. V gave up 5 bases and J gave up 4 bases, with 11 bases separating them. CDR3 nucleotides: TGTGCCAGCAGTCTACAGGAGGGCACTGAAGCTTTCTTT. As protein: CASSLQEGTEAFF.

The gene calls are TRBV4-1 and TRBJ2-1; TRBD1 might be the D (6 bases). Trimming took off 4 bases at V and 1 base at J, with 11 bases between the two ends. Germline V gene lookup returns CDR1 MGHRA and CDR2 YSYEKL. The CDR3 spans 15 residues. The CDR3 region has the DNA TGCGCCAGCAGCCCTCGGACAGAATCCTACAATGAGCAGTTCTTC. It specifies CASSPRTESYNEQFF.

This sequence joins TRBV4-1 and TRBJ1-3; D call uncertain. Trimming removed 5 bases from V and 4 bases from J, with 21 bases in between. Germline V gene sequence: CDR1 MGHRA, CDR2 YSYEKL. CDR3 size: 17 residues. The CDR3 DNA sequence: TGCGCCAGCAGCGTTGAGTCAGGTCCCTTTGGAGGAAACACCATATATTTT. Translation gives CASSVESGPFGGNTIYF.

A word on this clone: A junction boundary mismatches the germline segment, possibly from a read error. J is TRBJ2-7 and V is TRBV6-1; no reliable D call. This CDR3 spans 15 amino acids. Germline V gives CDR1 MNHNS, CDR2 SASEGT. As DNA, the CDR3 is TGTGCCAGCGGTGAACTTCAGAACCACCCCTACGAGCAGTACTTC. The encoded protein is CASGELQNHPYEQYF.

This clone occurred a few times. The J gene is TRBJ2-1, the V gene TRBV6-5; 8 bases line up with TRBD2. Germline V gene lookup returns CDR1 MNHEY and CDR2 SVGAGI. CDR3 size: 14 residues. V was pared by 6 bases and J by 2 bases, with 3 bases of the junction left unmatched. CDR3 sequence: CASSRGGAYNEQFF. The DNA of the CDR3 is TGTGCCAGCAGCCGGGGGGGGGCCTACAATGAGCAGTTCTTC.

This clone was recorded once. In DNA, the CDR3 is TGTGCCAGCAGCTTTCGCCAGGGGTACGAGCAGTACTTC. It yields the protein CASSFRQGYEQYF. V and J are TRBV7-9 and TRBJ2-7, with a possible D match to TRBD1 (6 bases). CDR1 is SEHNR, CDR2 FQNEAQ, per germline (reference sequence). The CDR3 extends over 13 amino acids. The V gene lost 3 bases and the J gene lost 4 bases, with 10 bases spanning the gap.

J is TRBJ1-2 and V is TRBV19; no reliable D call. In germline, CDR1 is LNHDA, CDR2 SQIVND (reference sequence). CDR3 size: 15 residues. Trimming shortened V by 5 bases and J by 4 bases, and 17 bases separated the two germline ends. CDR3 protein: CASSSTSREGYGYTF. CDR3 coding DNA: TGTGCCAGTAGTTCTACCTCAAGAGAGGGCTATGGCTACACCTTC.

This clone was seen a few times. The rearrangement links TRBV19 to TRBJ1-3; D remains ambiguous. The CDR3 contains 15 residues. Between the trimmed V and J ends, which lost 0 bases and 0 bases, there was a span of 6 bases. Germline loops: CDR1 LNHDA, CDR2 SQIVND (reference sequence). The CDR3 spells CASSIEAVSGNTIYF. The CDR3 nucleotides read TGTGCCAGTAGTATAGAGGCAGTCTCTGGAAACACCATATATTTT.

CDR3 coding DNA: TGTGCCAGCAGTTTTCAGACAGGGGGCCTGGAGACCCAGTACTTC. Translated: CASSFQTGGLETQYF. V is TRBV28 and J is TRBJ2-5, with TRBD1 identical over 10 bases. The germline CDR1 and CDR2 sequences are MDHEN and SYDVKM. This CDR3 contains 15 residues. V shed 3 bases, J shed 5 bases, and the junction held 6 bases outside the gene matches.

V usage is TRBV6-4 and J usage is TRBJ1-1; 7 positions match TRBD1. The CDR3 consists of 18 residues. Germline V gene sequence: CDR1 MRHNA, CDR2 SNTAGT. Trimming at V came to 0 bases and at J to 0 bases, leaving 10 bases not matched to a gene. CDR3 sequence (DNA): TGTGCCAGCAGTGACTCTTGGGTGGCAGGGGGTATGAACACTGAAGCTTTCTTT. Residues: CASSDSWVAGGMNTEAFF.

The V and J genes are TRBV9 and TRBJ1-2, with 8 bases aligning to TRBD1. The trim removed 0 bases at V and 6 bases at J, leaving 1 base unmatched. Germline V gene sequence: CDR1 SGDLS, CDR2 YYNGEE. This CDR3 has 13 residues. CDR3 in amino acids: CASSVATGDGYTF. The DNA for the CDR3 is TGTGCCAGCAGCGTAGCGACAGGGGATGGCTACACCTTC.

The chain is built from TRBV4-1 and TRBJ1-5; D is unresolved. The CDR3 is 15 residues long. Trimming removed 6 bases at V and 7 bases at J, with 19 bases between. The germline V gene has CDR1 MGHRA and CDR2 YSYEKL. CDR3 loop: CASSLDLVREQPQHF. CDR3 coding DNA: TGCGCCAGCAGTCTAGATTTGGTAAGGGAGCAGCCCCAGCATTTT.

The chain joins TRBV7-2 to TRBJ2-5; 7 bases line up with TRBD1. V dropped 3 bases and J dropped 5; count of bases not matched to a gene: 12. The CDR3 covers 16 residues. Looked up from germline, CDR1 is SGHTA and CDR2 is FQGNSA. CDR3 protein: CASSFGLRGSGETQYF. The CDR3 coding sequence is TGTGCCAGCAGCTTCGGCCTCAGGGGGTCGGGGGAGACCCAGTACTTC.

The rearrangement joins TRBV9 to TRBJ2-7; 7 nucleotides match TRBD1. The CDR3 spans 15 residues. With V trimmed by 4 bases and J by 3 bases, 10 bases remained unmatched. Germline V gene sequence: CDR1 SGDLS, CDR2 YYNGEE. CDR3 amino acids: CASSPHGTVGYEQYF. DNA of the CDR3: TGTGCCAGCAGCCCTCACGGGACAGTAGGCTACGAGCAGTACTTC.

This CDR3 reads CASSHVAPDRSYEQYF. The CDR3 nucleotides are TGTGCCAGCAGCCACGTCGCTCCGGACAGGTCCTACGAGCAGTACTTC. V gene TRBV4-2 combines with J gene TRBJ2-7; TRBD1 agrees at 7 bases. Germline trimming cut 3 bases from V and 1 base from J; bases unmatched to any gene: 9. Germline V gene data show CDR1 as LGHNA and CDR2 as YNFKEQ. The CDR3 sequence is 16 residues long.

The rearrangement joins TRBV5-6 to TRBJ2-7; D might be TRBD1 (5 bases). Germline lookup yields CDR1 SGHDT and CDR2 YYEEEE. The CDR3 sequence is 14 residues long. Trimming pared 3 bases from V and 0 bases from J, leaving 10 bases between. In DNA form, the CDR3 reads TGTGCCAGCAGCTACCGACAGCTCTCCTACGAGCAGTACTTC. It translates to CASSYRQLSYEQYF.

V is TRBV6-5 and J is TRBJ1-1; TRBD1 is a possible D gene (5 bases). V was pared by 0 bases and J by 4 bases, with 12 bases between. The CDR3 spans 15 residues. Per the germline V gene, CDR1 is MNHEY and CDR2 is SVGAGI. The CDR3, as DNA: TGTGCCAGCAGTTACTCGATGCAGGGTGCCACTGAAGCTTTCTTT. Translation: CASSYSMQGATEAFF.

The chain recombines TRBV6-6 with TRBJ2-1, with 12 bases matching TRBD2. This CDR3 contains 14 residues. V dropped 7 bases and J dropped 8; count of bases not matched to a gene: 6. CDR1 is MNHNY, CDR2 SVGAGI, per germline (reference sequence). The CDR3: CASTSGGGWDEQFF. The CDR3 nucleotides read TGTGCCAGCACTAGCGGGGGGGGGTGGGATGAGCAGTTCTTC.

This clone was seen a few times. This chain connects TRBV11-1 to TRBJ2-7; 8 nucleotides align to TRBD1. Looked up from germline, CDR1 is SGHAT and CDR2 is FQDESV (reference sequence). Losses at the gene ends were 7 bases for V and 1 base for J; bases not matched to a gene: 9. The CDR3 spans 15 residues. DNA for the CDR3: TGTGCCAGCAAACTACAGGGGGATAGGTCCTACGAGCAGTACTTC. Translating it yields CASKLQGDRSYEQYF.